This T cell receptor (beta chain) was profiled in a study of Tregs in tolerant kidney transplant recipients. Study at large: Recipients received nonmyeloablative bone marrow transplants from related graft donors, with transient mixed chimerism. Whole-study results and caveats: Activated donor B cell expansion appeared to reveal the most relevant donor-specific TCRbeta repertoire.

With regard to this clone: Its matching antigen is unknown. The read terminates 3 residues ahead of where the CDR3 ends, so the germline J gene completes it.

Using immunoSEQ multiplex PCR, the repertoire was profiled, and TCRdb retains in-frame clones only, with some absent. Its listing shows 50,000 to 65,000 clones. The CDR3 is 12 amino acids. Germline V gene lookup returns CDR1 MRHNA and CDR2 SNTAGT. Sequences were derived from CD4+ T cells from blood, sampled before the transplant. The V gene is TRBV6-4, the J gene TRBJ1-2; D is ambiguous. This receptor was identified in a human donor who received a combined kidney and bone marrow transplant. The CDR3 loop reads CASSDSILGYTF. CDR3 DNA (partial): TGTGCCAGCAGTGACTCAATACTCGGC.